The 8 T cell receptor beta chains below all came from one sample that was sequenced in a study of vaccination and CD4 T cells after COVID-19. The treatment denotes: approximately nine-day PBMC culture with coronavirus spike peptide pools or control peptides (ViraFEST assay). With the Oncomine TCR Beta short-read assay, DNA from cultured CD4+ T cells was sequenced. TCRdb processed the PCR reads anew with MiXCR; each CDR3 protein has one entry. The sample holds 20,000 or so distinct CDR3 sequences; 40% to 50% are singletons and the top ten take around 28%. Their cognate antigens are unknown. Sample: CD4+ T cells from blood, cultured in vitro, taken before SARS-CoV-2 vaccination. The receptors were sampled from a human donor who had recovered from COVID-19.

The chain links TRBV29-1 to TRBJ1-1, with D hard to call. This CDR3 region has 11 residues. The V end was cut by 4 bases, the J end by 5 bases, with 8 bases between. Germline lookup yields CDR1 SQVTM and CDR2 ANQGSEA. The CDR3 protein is CSVGGGTEAFF. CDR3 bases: TGCAGCGTTGGCGGAGGGACTGAAGCTTTCTTT.

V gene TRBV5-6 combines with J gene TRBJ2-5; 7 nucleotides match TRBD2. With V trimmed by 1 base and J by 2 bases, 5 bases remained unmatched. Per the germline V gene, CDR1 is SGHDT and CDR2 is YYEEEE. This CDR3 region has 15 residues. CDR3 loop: CASSLRAGVQETQYF. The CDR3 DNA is TGTGCCAGCAGCTTGAGGGCGGGAGTACAAGAGACCCAGTACTTC.

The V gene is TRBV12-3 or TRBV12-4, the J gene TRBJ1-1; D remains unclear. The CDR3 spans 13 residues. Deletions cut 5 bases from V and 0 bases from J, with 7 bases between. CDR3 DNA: TGTGCCAGCAGTATAGGCTTGAACACTGAAGCTTTCTTT. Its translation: CASSIGLNTEAFF.

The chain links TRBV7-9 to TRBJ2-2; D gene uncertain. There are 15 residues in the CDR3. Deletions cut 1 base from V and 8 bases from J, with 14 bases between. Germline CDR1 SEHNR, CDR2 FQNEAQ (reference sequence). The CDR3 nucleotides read TGTGCCAGCAGCTTAGTACTGGCCCAAGGGGGGGAGCTGTTTTTT. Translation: CASSLVLAQGGELFF.

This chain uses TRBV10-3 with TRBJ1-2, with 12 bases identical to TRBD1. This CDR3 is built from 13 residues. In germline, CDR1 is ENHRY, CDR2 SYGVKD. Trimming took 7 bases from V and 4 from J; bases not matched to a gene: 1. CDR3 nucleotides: TGTGCCATCACGGGACAGGGGGCCTATGGCTACACCTTC. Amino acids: CAITGQGAYGYTF.

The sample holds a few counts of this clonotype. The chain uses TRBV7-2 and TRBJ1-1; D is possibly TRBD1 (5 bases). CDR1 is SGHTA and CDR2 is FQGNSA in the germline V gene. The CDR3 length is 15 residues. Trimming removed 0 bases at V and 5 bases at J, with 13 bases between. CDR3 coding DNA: TGTGCCAGCAGCTTAGCGGCAGGGATGGGGACTGAAGCTTTCTTT. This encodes CASSLAAGMGTEAFF. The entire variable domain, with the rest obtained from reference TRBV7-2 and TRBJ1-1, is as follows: GAGVSQSPSNKVTEKGKDVELRCDPISGHTALYWYRQSLGQGLEFLIYFQGNSAPDKSGLPSDRFSAERTGGSVSTLTIQRTQQEDSAVYLCASSLAAGMGTEAFFGQGTRLTVV.

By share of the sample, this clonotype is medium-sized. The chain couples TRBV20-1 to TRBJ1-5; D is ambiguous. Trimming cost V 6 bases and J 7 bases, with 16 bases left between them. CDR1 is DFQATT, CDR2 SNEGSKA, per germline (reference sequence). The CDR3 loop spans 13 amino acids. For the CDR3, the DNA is TGCAGTGCCACACCGCAACCTGCCCAGCCCCAGCATTTT. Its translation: CSATPQPAQPQHF.

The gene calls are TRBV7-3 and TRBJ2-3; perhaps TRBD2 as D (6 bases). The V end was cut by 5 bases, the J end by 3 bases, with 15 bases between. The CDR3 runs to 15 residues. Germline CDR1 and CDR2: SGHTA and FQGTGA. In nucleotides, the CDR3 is TGTGCCAGCAGCCCCCTCCCGGGGGAGACAGATACGCAGTATTTT. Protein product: CASSPLPGETDTQYF.